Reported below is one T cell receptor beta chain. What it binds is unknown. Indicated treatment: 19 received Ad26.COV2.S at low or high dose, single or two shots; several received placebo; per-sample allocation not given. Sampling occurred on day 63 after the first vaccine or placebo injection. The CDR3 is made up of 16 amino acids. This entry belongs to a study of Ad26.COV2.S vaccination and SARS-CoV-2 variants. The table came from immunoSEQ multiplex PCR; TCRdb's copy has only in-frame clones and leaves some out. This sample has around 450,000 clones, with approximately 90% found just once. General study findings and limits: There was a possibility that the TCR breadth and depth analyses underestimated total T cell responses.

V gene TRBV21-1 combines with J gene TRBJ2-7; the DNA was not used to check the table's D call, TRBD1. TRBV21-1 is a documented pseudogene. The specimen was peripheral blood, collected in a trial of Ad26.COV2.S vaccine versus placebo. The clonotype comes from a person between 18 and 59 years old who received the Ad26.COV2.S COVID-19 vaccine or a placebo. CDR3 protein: CASSGTGRTGAYEQYF. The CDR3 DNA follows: TGTGCCAGCAGCGGAACTGGGAGGACAGGTGCCTACGAGCAGTACTTC.